These 15 T cell receptor beta chains share one sample of origin, sequenced in a study of post-analysis software for immune sequencing data. Study results and caveats: In patients, about five TRBV segments were more frequent than in controls, with TRBV5-6, TRBV5-1 and TRBV20-1 among them.

The antigens these receptors bind are not known. cDNA libraries for TCR beta contained unique molecular identifiers. TCRdb analysed the PCR reads with MiXCR anew, one entry per CDR3 protein. The top ten clones hold roughly 1.8% of a sample with hundreds of thousands of distinct CDR3 sequences, roughly 47% of them seen once. Input material: blood. The receptors come from a girl aged 10 to 17 with multiple sclerosis.

The V gene is TRBV6-6, the J gene TRBJ2-3, with D maybe TRBD1 (5 bases). The germline V gene encodes CDR1 MNHNY and CDR2 SVGAGI (reference sequence). Trimming stripped 6 bases from V and 10 bases from J, with 20 bases between. This CDR3 spans 14 amino acids. The chain's CDR3 is CASSYQGRQDAQYF. The CDR3 DNA reads TGTGCCAGCAGCTACCAGGGCCGCCAGGATGCGCAGTATTTT.

This clonotype was seen only a few times. The V call is TRBV6-5, the J call TRBJ1-2, with a weak D call TRBD1 (5 bases). CDR1 MNHEY and CDR2 SVGAGI come from the germline V gene. The length of the CDR3 is 12 residues. V lost 2 bases and J lost 8, with 9 bases in between. The DNA for the CDR3 is TGTGCCAGCAGTTACAGGGGATCGGGCTACACCTTC. Translating gives CASSYRGSGYTF.

The chain has TRBV7-9 and TRBJ2-5, with TRBD1 matching over 11 bases. The trim removed 4 bases at V and 6 bases at J, leaving 7 bases unmatched. This CDR3 contains 15 residues. Germline V gene sequence: CDR1 SEHNR, CDR2 FQNEAQ (reference sequence). The DNA for the CDR3 is TGTGCCAGCAGCTGGACAGGGGGCTCTAGGAAGACCCAGTACTTC. This codes for CASSWTGGSRKTQYF.

The chain recombines TRBV20-1 with TRBJ2-3; tentatively, D is TRBD1 (5 bases). CDR3 length equals 13 residues. V shed 5 bases and J shed 4 bases, with 13 bases lying between them. In germline, CDR1 is DFQATT, CDR2 SNEGSKA (reference sequence). The CDR3 sequence: CSARRSGPDTQYF. CDR3 nucleotide sequence: TGCAGTGCTCGCAGGTCAGGGCCAGATACGCAGTATTTT.

A word on this clonotype: One end of the junction varies from germline; a read error may be responsible. The chain has TRBV24-1 and TRBJ2-3, with D perhaps TRBD2 (5 bases). The V gene's germline CDR1 is KGHDR and CDR2 SFDVKD. The CDR3 covers 15 residues. The CDR3 DNA reads as TGTGCCACTAGTGAACATAGCGTGGCCACAGATACGCAGTATTTT. This codes for CATSEHSVATDTQYF.

The rearrangement uses TRBV4-1 and TRBJ1-5; TRBD1 aligns across 8 bases. The CDR3 spans 15 residues. Per the germline V gene, CDR1 is MGHRA and CDR2 is YSYEKL. The ends lost 5 bases at V and 5 bases at J; junction bases unmatched: 8. The CDR3 loop reads CASSKEGQGHQPQHF. CDR3 bases: TGCGCCAGCAGCAAGGAAGGACAGGGACATCAGCCCCAGCATTTT.

V and J are TRBV20-1 and TRBJ2-6; perhaps TRBD1 as D (5 bases). Looked up from germline, CDR1 is DFQATT and CDR2 is SNEGSKA (reference sequence). The V end lost 4 bases, the J end lost 1 base, and 8 bases lay between the germline ends. The CDR3 length is 14 residues. CDR3 sequence reads: CSANQGSGANVLTF. Here the CDR3 DNA reads TGCAGTGCTAACCAGGGTTCTGGGGCCAACGTCCTGACTTTC.

This clonotype was observed once. At one boundary the junction diverges from the germline segment, which might be a read error. The V gene is TRBV7-6, the J gene TRBJ1-2; the match to TRBD1 covers 12 bases. Germline-derived CDR1 and CDR2 are SGHVS and FNYEAQ. The CDR3 extends over 17 amino acids. The CDR3 here is CASSLTGGTGGGDGYTF. The CDR3 DNA sequence: TGTGCCAGCAGCTTGACGGGGGGGACAGGGGGCGGCGATGGCTACACTTTC. The variable domain in full, with the rest retrieved from reference TRBV7-6 and TRBJ1-2, is GAGVSQSPRYKVTKRGQDVALRCDPISGHVSLYWYRQALGQGPEFLTYFNYEAQQDKSGLPNDRFSAERPEGSISTLTIQRTEQRDSAMYRCASSLTGGTGGGDGYTFGSGTRLTVV.

The V call is TRBV4-1, the J call TRBJ1-1; possible D gene TRBD1, 5 bases. The CDR3 runs to 15 residues. Germline V CDR1 and CDR2: MGHRA, YSYEKL. V lost 2 bases and J 0 bases, leaving 10 bases between the germline ends. CDR3 sequence (DNA): TGCGCCAGCAGCCAATATGGGGCGGTGAACACTGAAGCTTTCTTT. Amino acids: CASSQYGAVNTEAFF.

The chain joins TRBV4-1 to TRBJ2-7, with 7 positions matching TRBD2. CDR3 length equals 17 residues. CDR1 MGHRA and CDR2 YSYEKL come from the germline V gene. V lost 0 bases to trimming and J lost 7 bases; unmatched junction nucleotides: 15. CDR3 amino acids: CASSQDGLVTSVSEQYF. CDR3 nucleotides: TGCGCCAGCAGCCAAGACGGACTGGTAACTAGCGTCAGTGAGCAGTACTTC.

The chain links TRBV7-6 to TRBJ2-7; TRBD1 aligns across 9 bases. The CDR3 contains 16 residues. CDR1 is SGHVS and CDR2 is FNYEAQ in the germline V gene. The V segment lost 1 base and the J segment 1 base; nucleotides outside the gene matches: 5. In nucleotides, the CDR3 is TGTGCCAGCAGCTTAGAGGGGGACAGGGCGTCCTACGAGCAGTACTTC. Its protein is CASSLEGDRASYEQYF.

This clonotype was seen a few times. The gene calls are TRBV6-5 and TRBJ2-7; 9 nucleotides agree with TRBD2. After removal of 6 bases from V and 6 bases from J, the junction contained 9 bases not matched to a gene. Germline CDR1 MNHEY, CDR2 SVGAGI. The length of the CDR3 is 14 residues. The CDR3 is CASRRGGLASEQYF. CDR3 nucleotides: TGTGCCAGCAGACGGGGGGGACTAGCCAGCGAGCAGTACTTC.

The chain carries TRBV29-1 and TRBJ2-1, with TRBD2 matching 12 bases. CDR3 size: 17 residues. Trimming took 0 bases from V and 4 from J; bases not matched to a gene: 7. Germline assignment: CDR1 SQVTM and CDR2 ANQGSEA. The CDR3 here is CSVEDPGLAGYYNEQFF. In DNA form, the CDR3 reads TGCAGCGTTGAAGATCCAGGACTAGCGGGATATTACAATGAGCAGTTCTTC.

This clonotype was counted only a few times. This rearrangement joins TRBV10-3 to TRBJ1-6, with TRBD1 identical over 9 bases. The ends lost 10 bases at V and 8 bases at J; junction bases unmatched: 9. CDR1 is ENHRY and CDR2 is SYGVKD in the germline V gene. The CDR3 has 14 residues. CDR3 nucleotide sequence: TGTGCCACCCGGGACAGGGAACCCCATTCACCCCTCCACTTT. This codes for CATRDREPHSPLHF.

This clonotype was seen many times. V gene TRBV5-1 combines with J gene TRBJ2-7; 7 positions match TRBD1. CDR1 and CDR2 from the germline V gene are SGHRS and YFSETQ. This CDR3 has 14 residues. Germline trimming cut 0 bases from V and 5 bases from J; bases unmatched to any gene: 5. CDR3 loop: CASSLVGQRNEQYF. The CDR3, as DNA: TGCGCCAGCAGCTTGGTGGGACAGCGAAACGAGCAGTACTTC.